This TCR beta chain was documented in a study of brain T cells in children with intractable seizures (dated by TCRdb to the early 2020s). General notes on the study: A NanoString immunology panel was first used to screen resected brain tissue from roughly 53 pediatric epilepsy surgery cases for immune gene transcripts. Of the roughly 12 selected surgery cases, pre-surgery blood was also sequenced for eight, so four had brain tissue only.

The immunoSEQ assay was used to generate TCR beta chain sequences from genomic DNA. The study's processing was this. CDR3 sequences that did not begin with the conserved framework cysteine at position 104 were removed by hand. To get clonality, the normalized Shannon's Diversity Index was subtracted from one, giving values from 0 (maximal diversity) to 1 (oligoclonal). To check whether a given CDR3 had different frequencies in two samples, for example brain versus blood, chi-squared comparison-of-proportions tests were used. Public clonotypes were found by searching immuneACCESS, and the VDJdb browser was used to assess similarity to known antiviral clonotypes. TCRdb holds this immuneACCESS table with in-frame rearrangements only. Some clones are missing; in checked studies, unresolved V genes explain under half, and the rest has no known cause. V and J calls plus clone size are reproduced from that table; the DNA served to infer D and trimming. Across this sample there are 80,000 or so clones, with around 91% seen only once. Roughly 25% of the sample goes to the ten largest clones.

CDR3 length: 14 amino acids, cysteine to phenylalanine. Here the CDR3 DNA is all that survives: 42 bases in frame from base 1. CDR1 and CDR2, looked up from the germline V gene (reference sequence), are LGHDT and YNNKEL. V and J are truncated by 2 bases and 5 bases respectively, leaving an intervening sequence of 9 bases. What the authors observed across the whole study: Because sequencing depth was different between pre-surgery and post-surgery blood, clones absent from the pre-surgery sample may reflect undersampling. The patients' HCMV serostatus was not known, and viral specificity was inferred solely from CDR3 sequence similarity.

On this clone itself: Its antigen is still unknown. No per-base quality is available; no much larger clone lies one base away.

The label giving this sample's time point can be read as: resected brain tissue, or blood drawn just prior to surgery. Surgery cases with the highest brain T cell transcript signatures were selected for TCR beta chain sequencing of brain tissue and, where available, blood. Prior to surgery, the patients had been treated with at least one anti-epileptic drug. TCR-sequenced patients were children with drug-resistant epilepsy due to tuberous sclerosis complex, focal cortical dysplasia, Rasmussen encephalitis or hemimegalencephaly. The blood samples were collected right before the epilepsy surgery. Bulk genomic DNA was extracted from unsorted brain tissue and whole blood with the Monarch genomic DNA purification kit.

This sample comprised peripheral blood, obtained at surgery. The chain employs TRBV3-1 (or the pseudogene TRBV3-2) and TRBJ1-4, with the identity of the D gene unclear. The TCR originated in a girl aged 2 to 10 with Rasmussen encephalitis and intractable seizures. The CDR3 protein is CASSQSGVNEKLFF. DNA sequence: TGTGCCAGCAGCCAATCCGGGGTCAATGAAAAACTGTTTTTT.